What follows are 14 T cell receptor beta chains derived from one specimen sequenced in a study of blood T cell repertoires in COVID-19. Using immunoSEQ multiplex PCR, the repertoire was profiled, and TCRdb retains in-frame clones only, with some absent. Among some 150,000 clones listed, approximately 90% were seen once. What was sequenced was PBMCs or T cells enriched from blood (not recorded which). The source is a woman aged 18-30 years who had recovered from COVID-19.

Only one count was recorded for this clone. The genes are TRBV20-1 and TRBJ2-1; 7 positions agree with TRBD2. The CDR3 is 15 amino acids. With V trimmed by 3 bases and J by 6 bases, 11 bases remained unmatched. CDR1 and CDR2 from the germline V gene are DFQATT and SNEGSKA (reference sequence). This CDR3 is CSASPSGTIGNEQFF. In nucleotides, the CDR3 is TGCAGTGCTAGTCCTAGCGGCACGATCGGCAATGAGCAGTTCTTC.

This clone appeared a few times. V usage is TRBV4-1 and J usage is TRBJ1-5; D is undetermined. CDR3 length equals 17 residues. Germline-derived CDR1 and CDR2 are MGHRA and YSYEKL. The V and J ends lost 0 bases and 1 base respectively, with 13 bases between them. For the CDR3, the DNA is TGCGCCAGCAGCCAAGAGTCTGCGAGGTCAAGCAATCAGCCCCAGCATTTT. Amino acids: CASSQESARSSNQPQHF.

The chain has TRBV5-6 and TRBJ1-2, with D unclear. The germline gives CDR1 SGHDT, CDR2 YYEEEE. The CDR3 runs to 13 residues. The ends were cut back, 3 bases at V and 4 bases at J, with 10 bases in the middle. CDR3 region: CASSSVEAYGYTF. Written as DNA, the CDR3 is TGTGCCAGCAGCTCGGTGGAGGCCTATGGCTACACCTTC.

The CDR3 region is CASSLAQERNTEAFF. The CDR3 DNA reads TGTGCCAGCAGCTTAGCGCAAGAGAGAAACACTGAAGCTTTCTTT. The genes are TRBV7-6 and TRBJ1-1; D remains ambiguous. The CDR3 runs 15 residues. Germline-derived CDR1 and CDR2 are SGHVS and FNYEAQ. V lost 0 bases and J 2 bases, leaving 10 bases between the germline ends.

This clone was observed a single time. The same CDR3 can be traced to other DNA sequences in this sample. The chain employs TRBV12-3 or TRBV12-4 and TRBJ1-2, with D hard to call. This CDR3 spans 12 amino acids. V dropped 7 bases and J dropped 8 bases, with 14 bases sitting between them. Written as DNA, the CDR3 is TGTGCCAGCACCTGGACGGGCGGGGGCTACACCTTC. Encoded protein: CASTWTGGGYTF.

DNA of the CDR3: TGTGCCAGCAGCTCCACGTGGCTAGCGGGATTCTCTGGGGCCAACGTCCTGACTTTC. This gives the protein CASSSTWLAGFSGANVLTF. The chain combines TRBV11-3 with TRBJ2-6; TRBD2 aligns across 9 bases. J gave up 0 bases and V 4 bases, and 10 bases lay outside the gene matches. This CDR3 is built from 19 residues. Looked up from germline, CDR1 is SGHNT and CDR2 is YENEEA.

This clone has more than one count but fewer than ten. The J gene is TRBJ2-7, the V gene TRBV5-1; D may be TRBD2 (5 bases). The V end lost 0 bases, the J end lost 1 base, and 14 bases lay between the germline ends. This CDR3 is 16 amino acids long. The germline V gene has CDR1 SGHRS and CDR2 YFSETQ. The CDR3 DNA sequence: TGCGCCAGCAGCTTGGCTTTTTCGGGATATTCCTACGAGCAGTACTTC. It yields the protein CASSLAFSGYSYEQYF.

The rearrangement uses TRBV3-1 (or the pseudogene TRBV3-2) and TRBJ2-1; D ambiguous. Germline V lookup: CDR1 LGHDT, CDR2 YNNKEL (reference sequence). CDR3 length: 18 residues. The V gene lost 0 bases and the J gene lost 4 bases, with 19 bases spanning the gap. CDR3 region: CASSQDGEAANRYNEQFF. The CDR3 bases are TGTGCCAGCAGCCAAGATGGCGAGGCGGCAAACCGATACAATGAGCAGTTCTTC.

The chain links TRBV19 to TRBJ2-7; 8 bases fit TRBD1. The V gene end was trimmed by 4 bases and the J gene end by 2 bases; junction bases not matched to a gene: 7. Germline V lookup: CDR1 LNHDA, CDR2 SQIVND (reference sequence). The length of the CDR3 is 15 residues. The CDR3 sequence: CASSTQSRGPYEQYF. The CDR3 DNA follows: TGTGCCAGTAGTACCCAGAGCAGGGGGCCCTACGAGCAGTACTTC.

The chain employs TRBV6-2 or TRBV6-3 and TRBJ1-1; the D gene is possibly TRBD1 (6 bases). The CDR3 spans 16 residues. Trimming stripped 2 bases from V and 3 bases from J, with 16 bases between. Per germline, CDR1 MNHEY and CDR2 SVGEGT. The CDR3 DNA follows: TGTGCCAGCAGTTACATAACTGGACAGTGGCACACTGAAGCTTTCTTT. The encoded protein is CASSYITGQWHTEAFF.

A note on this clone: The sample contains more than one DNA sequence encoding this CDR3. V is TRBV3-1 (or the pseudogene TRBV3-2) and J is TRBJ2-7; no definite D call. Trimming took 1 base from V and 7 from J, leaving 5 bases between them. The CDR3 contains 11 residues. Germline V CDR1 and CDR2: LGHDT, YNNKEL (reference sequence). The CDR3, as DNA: TGTGCCAGCAGCCAAGCCGGGGAGCAGTACTTC. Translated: CASSQAGEQYF.

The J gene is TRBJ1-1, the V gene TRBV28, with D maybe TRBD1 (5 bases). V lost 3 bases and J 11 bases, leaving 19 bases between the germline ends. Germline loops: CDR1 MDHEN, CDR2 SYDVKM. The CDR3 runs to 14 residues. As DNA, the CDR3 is TGTGCCAGCAGTTTGCCCCCCCAGATAGGGGTGGCTTTCTTT. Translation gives CASSLPPQIGVAFF.

The CDR3 sequence is CASSHPPTGLDEQFF. The CDR3 nucleotides are TGTGCCAGCAGCCACCCCCCCACAGGGCTGGATGAGCAGTTCTTC. V usage is TRBV6-5 and J usage is TRBJ2-1; tentatively, D is TRBD1 (6 bases). V dropped 6 bases and J dropped 8 bases, with 20 bases sitting between them. The germline V gene encodes CDR1 MNHEY and CDR2 SVGAGI. This CDR3 has 15 residues.

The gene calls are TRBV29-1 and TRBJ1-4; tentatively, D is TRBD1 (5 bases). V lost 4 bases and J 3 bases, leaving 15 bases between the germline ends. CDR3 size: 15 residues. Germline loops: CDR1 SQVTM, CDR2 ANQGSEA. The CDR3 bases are TGCAGCGTTGGAGTATCAGGGCAGGCTAATGAAAAACTGTTTTTT. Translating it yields CSVGVSGQANEKLFF.